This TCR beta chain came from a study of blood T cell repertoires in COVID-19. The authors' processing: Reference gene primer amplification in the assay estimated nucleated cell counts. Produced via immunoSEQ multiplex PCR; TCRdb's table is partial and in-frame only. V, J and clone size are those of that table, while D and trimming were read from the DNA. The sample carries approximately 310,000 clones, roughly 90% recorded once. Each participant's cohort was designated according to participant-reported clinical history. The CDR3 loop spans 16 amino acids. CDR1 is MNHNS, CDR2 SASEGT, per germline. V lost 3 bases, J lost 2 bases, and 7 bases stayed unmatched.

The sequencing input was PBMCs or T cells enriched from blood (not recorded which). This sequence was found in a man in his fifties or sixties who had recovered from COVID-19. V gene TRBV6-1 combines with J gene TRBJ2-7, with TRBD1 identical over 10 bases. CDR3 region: CASSEGWTGGTYEQYF. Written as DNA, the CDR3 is TGTGCCAGCAGTGAGGGGTGGACAGGGGGGACCTACGAGCAGTACTTC.